These 8 T cell receptor beta chains came from one sample sequenced in a study of T cell responses to AZD1222 COVID-19 vaccine. Assay: immunoSEQ multiplex PCR; the TCRdb copy retains only in-frame clones and omits some. This sample's table reports 150,000 or so clones. The sample taken for sequencing was peripheral blood. These receptors were collected from an adult in good health.

The rearrangement joins TRBV2 to TRBJ1-2, with 8 nucleotides matching TRBD1. The length of the CDR3 is 14 residues. Germline trimming cut 7 bases from V and 6 bases from J; bases unmatched to any gene: 10. Germline lookup yields CDR1 SNHLY and CDR2 FYNNEI. The CDR3 region is CASIEGRGRNGYTF. The CDR3 DNA reads as TGTGCCAGCATCGAGGGCAGGGGGCGGAATGGCTACACCTTC. The complete variable domain, with remaining parts taken from reference TRBV2 and TRBJ1-2, reads EPEVTQTPSHQVTQMGQEVILRCVPISNHLYFYWYRQILGQKVEFLVSFYNNEISEKSEIFDDQFSVERPDGSNFTLKIRSTKLEDSAMYFCASIEGRGRNGYTFGSGTRLTVV.

This chain connects TRBV30 to TRBJ1-4, with 11 positions matching TRBD1. Germline lookup yields CDR1 GTSNPN and CDR2 SVGIG (reference sequence). The CDR3 is 15 residues long. V shed 2 bases, J shed 4 bases, and the junction held 3 bases outside the gene matches. The CDR3 region is CAWSKGTGGNEKLFF. The DNA of the CDR3 is TGTGCCTGGAGTAAAGGGACAGGGGGTAATGAAAAACTGTTTTTT.

The DNA for the CDR3 is TGCGCCAGCAGCCAAGAGGGACAGCCTAATGAAAAACTGTTTTTT. Encoded protein: CASSQEGQPNEKLFF. The chain joins TRBV4-3 to TRBJ1-4; 7 nucleotides align to TRBD1. CDR1 is LGHNA and CDR2 is YSLEER in the germline V gene. This CDR3 region has 15 residues. Trimming cost V 0 bases and J 3 bases; bases outside gene matches: 1.

The chain is built from TRBV7-2 and TRBJ2-1, with 16 bases matching TRBD2. Germline lookup yields CDR1 SGHTA and CDR2 FQGNSA. With V trimmed by 3 bases and J by 15 bases, 8 bases remained unmatched. The CDR3 totals 15 residues. The CDR3 is CASSLGLAGGPNPFF. CDR3 coding DNA: TGTGCCAGCAGCTTGGGACTAGCGGGGGGGCCGAATCCGTTCTTC.

The rearrangement uses TRBV5-1 and TRBJ1-3, with D unresolved. Trimming pared 4 bases from V and 2 bases from J, leaving 13 bases between. Germline assignment: CDR1 SGHRS and CDR2 YFSETQ. This CDR3 is 15 amino acids long. CDR3 nucleotides: TGCGCCAGCAGCCGAGTGAACGGCGCTGGAAACACCATATATTTT. This gives the protein CASSRVNGAGNTIYF. Drawing the rest from reference TRBV5-1 and TRBJ1-3, the complete variable domain is KAGVTQTPRYLIKTRGQQVTLSCSPISGHRSVSWYQQTPGQGLQFLFEYFSETQRNKGNFPGRFSGRQFSNSRSEMNVSTLELGDSALYLCASSRVNGAGNTIYFGEGSWLTVV.

The CDR3 DNA reads as TGTGCCATCAGTGAGTCGCGGGACTGGAACTATGGCTACACCTTC. Translation: CAISESRDWNYGYTF. V usage is TRBV10-3 and J usage is TRBJ1-2; TRBD1 might be the D (5 bases). Germline V gene data show CDR1 as ENHRY and CDR2 as SYGVKD. This CDR3 has 15 residues. V lost 0 bases and J 2 bases, leaving 10 bases between the germline ends.

This chain uses TRBV4-3 with TRBJ1-2, with 7 bases fitting TRBD1. J was trimmed by 8 bases and V by 2 bases; bases with no gene match: 8. This CDR3 is 14 amino acids long. Looked up from germline, CDR1 is LGHNA and CDR2 is YSLEER. In DNA form, the CDR3 reads TGCGCCAGCAGCCAACAAGACAGGGTGAGGGGCTACACCTTC. It codes for CASSQQDRVRGYTF.

The chain has TRBV19 and TRBJ2-7; D is undetermined. Deletions cut 1 base from V and 0 bases from J, with 7 bases between. The CDR3 covers 14 residues. CDR1 and CDR2 (germline): LNHDA, SQIVND (reference sequence). CDR3 sequence reads: CASSIAAYSYEQYF. The CDR3 DNA is TGTGCCAGTAGTATAGCGGCCTACTCCTACGAGCAGTACTTC.